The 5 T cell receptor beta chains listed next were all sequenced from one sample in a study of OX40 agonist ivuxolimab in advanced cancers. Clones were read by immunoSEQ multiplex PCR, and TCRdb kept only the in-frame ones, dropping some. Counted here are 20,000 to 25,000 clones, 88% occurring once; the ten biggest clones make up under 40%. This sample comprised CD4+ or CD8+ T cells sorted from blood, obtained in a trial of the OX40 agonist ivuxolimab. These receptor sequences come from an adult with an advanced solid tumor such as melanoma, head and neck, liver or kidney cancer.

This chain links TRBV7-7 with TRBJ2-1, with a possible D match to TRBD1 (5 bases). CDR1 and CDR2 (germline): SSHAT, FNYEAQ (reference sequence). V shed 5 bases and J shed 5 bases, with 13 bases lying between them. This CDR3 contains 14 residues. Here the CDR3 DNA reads TGTGCCAGCAGCAGGCTAGGGGATCACAATGAGCAGTTCTTC. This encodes CASSRLGDHNEQFF.

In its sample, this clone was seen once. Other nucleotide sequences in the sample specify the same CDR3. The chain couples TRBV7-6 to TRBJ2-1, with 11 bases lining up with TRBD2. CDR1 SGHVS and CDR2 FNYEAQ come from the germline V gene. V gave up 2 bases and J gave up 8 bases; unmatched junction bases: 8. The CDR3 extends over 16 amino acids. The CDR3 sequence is CASSLFLAGGLDEQFF. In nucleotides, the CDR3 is TGTGCCAGCAGCTTATTTCTAGCGGGAGGATTGGATGAGCAGTTCTTC.

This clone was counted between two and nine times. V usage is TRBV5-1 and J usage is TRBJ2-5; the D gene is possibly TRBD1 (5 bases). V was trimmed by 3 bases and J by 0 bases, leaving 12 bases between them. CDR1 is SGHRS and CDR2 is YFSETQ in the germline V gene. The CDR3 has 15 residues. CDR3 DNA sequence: TGCGCCAGCAGCTGGAAACAGGCCTACCAAGAGACCCAGTACTTC. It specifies CASSWKQAYQETQYF.

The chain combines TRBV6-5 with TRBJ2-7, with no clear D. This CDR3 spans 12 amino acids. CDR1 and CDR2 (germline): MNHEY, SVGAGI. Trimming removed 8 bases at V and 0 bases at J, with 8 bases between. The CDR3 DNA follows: TGTGCCAGCGCCCGCAGCTCCTACGAGCAGTACTTC. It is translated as CASARSSYEQYF.

CDR3 region: CASSDQGGGYGQPQHF. CDR3 sequence (DNA): TGTGCCAGCAGTGACCAAGGAGGGGGTTACGGTCAGCCCCAGCATTTT. The chain recombines TRBV2 with TRBJ1-5, with D maybe TRBD1 (6 bases). Germline V gives CDR1 SNHLY, CDR2 FYNNEI. Trimming left V 3 bases short and J 6 bases short, with 18 bases between. This CDR3 contains 16 residues.